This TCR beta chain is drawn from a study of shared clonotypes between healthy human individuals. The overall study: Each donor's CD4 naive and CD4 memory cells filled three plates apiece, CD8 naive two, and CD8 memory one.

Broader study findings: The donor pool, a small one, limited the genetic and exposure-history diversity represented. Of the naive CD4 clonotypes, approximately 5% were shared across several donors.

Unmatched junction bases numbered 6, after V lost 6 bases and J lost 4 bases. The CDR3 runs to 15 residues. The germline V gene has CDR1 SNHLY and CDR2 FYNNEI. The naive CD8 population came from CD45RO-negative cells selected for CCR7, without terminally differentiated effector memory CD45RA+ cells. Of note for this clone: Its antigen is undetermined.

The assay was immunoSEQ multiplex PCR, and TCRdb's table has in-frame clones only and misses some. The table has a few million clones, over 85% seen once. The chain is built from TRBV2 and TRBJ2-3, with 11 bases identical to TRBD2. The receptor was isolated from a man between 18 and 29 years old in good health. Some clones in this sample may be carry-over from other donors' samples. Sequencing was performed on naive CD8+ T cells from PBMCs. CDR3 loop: CASSQTSGRADTQYF. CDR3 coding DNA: TGTGCCAGCAGCCAAACTAGCGGGAGAGCAGATACGCAGTATTTT. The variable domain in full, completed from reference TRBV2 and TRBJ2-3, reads EPEVTQTPSHQVTQMGQEVILRCVPISNHLYFYWYRQILGQKVEFLVSFYNNEISEKSEIFDDQFSVERPDGSNFTLKIRSTKLEDSAMYFCASSQTSGRADTQYFGPGTRLTVL.